This T cell receptor (beta chain) was sequenced in a study of T cells after yellow fever vaccination. The CDR3 is made up of 16 amino acids. V shed 5 bases and J 2 bases; nucleotides not matched to a gene: 9. Looked up from germline, CDR1 is SGHVS and CDR2 is FNYEAQ. TCRdb analysed the 5' RACE reads with MiXCR anew, one entry per CDR3 protein. Of a few hundred thousand distinct CDR3 sequences in the sample, around 8.1% were seen once. The V call is TRBV7-6, the J call TRBJ2-7, with TRBD1 identical over 10 bases. The sample consisted of PBMCs, taken roughly 47 days after the first yellow fever vaccination. The clonotype comes from a man between 18 and 35 years old who received the YFV17D yellow fever vaccine. The CDR3 region is CASSTLIGQGAYEQYF. The CDR3 DNA sequence: TGTGCCAGCAGCACCCTAATCGGACAGGGGGCCTACGAGCAGTACTTC.